This T cell receptor beta chain is from a study of OX40 agonist ivuxolimab in advanced cancers. Background on the study: In this trial design, patients received ivuxolimab intravenously at 0.01 to 10 mg/kg every 2 weeks. General study findings and limits: CD8+ T cells averaged more expanded clones than CD4+.

Profiled with immunoSEQ multiplex PCR; TCRdb holds only in-frame clones, not every one. The sample has approximately 52,000 clones, around 84% seen once; the top ten hold 1% to 1.3%. Regarding this clone: The antigen remains unidentified.

This clonotype originated in an adult with an advanced solid tumor such as melanoma, head and neck, liver or kidney cancer. This sample comprised CD4+ or CD8+ T cells sorted from blood, obtained in a trial of the OX40 agonist ivuxolimab.

Here the CDR3 reads CASSLGDGGNYNEQFF. Here the CDR3 DNA reads TGTGCCAGCAGCTTGGGTGACGGAGGAAATTACAATGAGCAGTTCTTC. This chain links TRBV7-9 with TRBJ2-1; D is possibly TRBD2 (5 bases). The length of the CDR3 is 16 residues. V lost 3 bases to trimming and J lost 4 bases, with 16 bases between them. Germline-derived CDR1 and CDR2 are SEHNR and FQNEAQ (reference sequence).